A single sample gave rise to the 2 T cell receptor beta chains below, sequenced in a study of immune evolution from preneoplasia to lung adenocarcinoma. Method: immunoSEQ multiplex PCR; TCRdb's copy keeps in-frame clones and lacks some. The table lists about 4,600 clones, 80% to 85% of them singletons. Material for sequencing was FFPE normal lung tissue adjacent to the tumor. The receptors here all came from a person between 45 and 75 years old with lung adenocarcinoma.

The chain has TRBV7-3 and TRBJ2-3, with D possibly being TRBD2 (6 bases). The V end lost 6 bases, the J end lost 0 bases, and 13 bases lay between the germline ends. CDR1 and CDR2 (germline): SGHTA, FQGTGA. CDR3 length equals 15 residues. The CDR3 nucleotides are TGTGCCAGCAGTCGCAAAAGCGGGAGCACAGATACGCAGTATTTT. Translation gives CASSRKSGSTDTQYF.

The CDR3 DNA follows: TGTGCCAGCAGTTTTCTAGCGGGGGGGCGGGAGACCCAGTACTTC. It encodes CASSFLAGGRETQYF. The chain carries TRBV28 and TRBJ2-5; TRBD2 matches 12 bases. CDR3 length equals 15 residues. J gave up 5 bases and V 3 bases, and 4 bases lay outside the gene matches. Germline loops: CDR1 MDHEN, CDR2 SYDVKM.